This T cell receptor beta chain was retrieved from a study of OX40 agonist ivuxolimab in advanced cancers. Study results and caveats: More expanded clones were seen, on average, in CD8+ T cells than in CD4+. Some of the nonresponding patients also showed low levels of normalized T-cell clonal expansion.

Data came from immunoSEQ multiplex PCR; TCRdb stores just in-frame clones and leaves some out. The data contain fewer than 90,000 clones, roughly 86% of them singletons. Per germline, CDR1 SEHNR and CDR2 FQNEAQ (reference sequence). CDR3 size: 15 residues. Trimming left V 5 bases short and J 4 bases short, with 16 bases between. Regarding this clone: Its antigen is currently unknown.

The V and J genes are TRBV7-9 and TRBJ2-3, with D unclear. The sequences come from CD4+ or CD8+ T cells sorted from blood, collected in a trial of the OX40 agonist ivuxolimab. This TCR was sampled from an adult with an advanced solid tumor such as melanoma, head and neck, liver or kidney cancer. For the CDR3, the DNA is TGTGCCAGCAGCCCCCAGTTAGTTCGGGCAGATACGCAGTATTTT. This sequence encodes CASSPQLVRADTQYF. The whole variable domain, remainder taken from reference TRBV7-9 and TRBJ2-3, is DTGVSQNPRHKITKRGQNVTFRCDPISEHNRLYWYRQTLGQGPEFLTYFQNEAQLEKSRLLSDRFSAERPKGSFSTLEIQRTEQGDSAMYLCASSPQLVRADTQYFGPGTRLTVL.